This record concerns one T cell receptor beta chain sequence. This CDR3 is 16 amino acids long. V trimming: 4 bases; J trimming: 0 bases; junction bases outside the gene matches: 3. Germline V gene sequence: CDR1 SGHRS, CDR2 YFSETQ. The repertoire was sequenced with immunoSEQ multiplex PCR; TCRdb's copy has only in-frame clones and lacks some. The sample records 300,000 to 350,000 clones, approximately 88% being singletons. This sample is drawn from a study of blood T cell repertoires in COVID-19. The chain is built from TRBV5-1 and TRBJ2-6, with 8 bases matching TRBD1. The TCR sequence derives from a man aged 25-40 years who had recovered from COVID-19. The sequencing input was PBMCs or T cells enriched from blood (not recorded which). CDR3 in amino acids: CASSRTGSSGANVLTF. In DNA form, the CDR3 reads TGCGCCAGCAGCCGGACAGGGAGCTCTGGGGCCAACGTCCTGACTTTC.